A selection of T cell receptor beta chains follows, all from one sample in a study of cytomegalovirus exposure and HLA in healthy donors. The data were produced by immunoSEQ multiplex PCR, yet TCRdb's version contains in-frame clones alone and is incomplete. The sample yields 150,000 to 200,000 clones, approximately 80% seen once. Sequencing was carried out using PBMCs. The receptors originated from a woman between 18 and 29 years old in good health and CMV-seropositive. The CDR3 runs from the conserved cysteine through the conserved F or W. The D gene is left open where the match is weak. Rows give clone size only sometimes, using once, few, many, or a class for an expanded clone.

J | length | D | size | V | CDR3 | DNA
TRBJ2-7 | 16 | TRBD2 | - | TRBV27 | CASSWGGGTSSYEQYF | TGTGCCAGCAGTTGGGGTGGGGGGACTAGCTCCTACGAGCAGTACTTC
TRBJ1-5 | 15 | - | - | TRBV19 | CASSSDRFGNQPQHF | TGTGCCAGTAGTTCCGACAGGTTTGGCAATCAGCCCCAGCATTTT
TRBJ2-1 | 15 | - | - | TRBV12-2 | CASRPRGPRGNEQFF | TGTGCAAGTCGCCCCCGCGGGCCACGGGGGAATGAGCAGTTCTTC
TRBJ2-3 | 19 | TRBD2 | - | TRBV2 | CASTETTSGGGGSTDTQYF | TGTGCCAGCACCGAGACGACTAGCGGGGGGGGAGGAAGCACAGATACGCAGTATTTT
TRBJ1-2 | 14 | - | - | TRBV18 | CASSPSSLNYGYTF | TGTGCCAGCTCACCGTCCTCTCTTAACTATGGCTACACCTTC
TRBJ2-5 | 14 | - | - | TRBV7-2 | CASSLFGGAETQYF | TGTGCCAGCAGCTTGTTCGGCGGGGCGGAGACCCAGTACTTC
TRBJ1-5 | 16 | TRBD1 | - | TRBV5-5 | CASSTQGPWSNQPQHF | TGTGCCAGCAGCACACAGGGGCCATGGAGCAATCAGCCCCAGCATTTT
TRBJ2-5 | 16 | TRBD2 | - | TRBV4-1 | CASSQGTRGVGETQYF | TGCGCCAGCAGCCAAGGGACGCGGGGGGTGGGCGAGACCCAGTACTTC
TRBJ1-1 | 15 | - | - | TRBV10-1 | CASSDPNAGNTEAFF | TGCGCCAGCAGTGATCCGAACGCGGGGAACACTGAAGCTTTCTTT
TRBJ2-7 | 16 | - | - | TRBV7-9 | CASSPRVEGVFNEQYF | TGTGCCAGCAGCCCAAGGGTAGAGGGGGTCTTTAACGAGCAGTACTTC
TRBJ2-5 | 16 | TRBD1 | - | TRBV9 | CASSGAGTGAPETQYF | TGTGCCAGCAGCGGAGCCGGGACAGGGGCCCCAGAGACCCAGTACTTC
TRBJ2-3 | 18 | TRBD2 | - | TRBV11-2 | CASSPRTSGGVRTDTQYF | TGTGCCAGCAGCCCCCGGACTAGCGGGGGGGTAAGGACAGATACGCAGTATTTT
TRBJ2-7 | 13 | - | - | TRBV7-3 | CASSLRQNYEQYF | TGTGCCAGCAGCTTAAGGCAGAACTACGAGCAGTACTTC
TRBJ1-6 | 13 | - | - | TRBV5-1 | CASSLSENSPLHF | TGCGCCAGCAGCTTGTCGGAGAATTCACCCCTCCACTTT
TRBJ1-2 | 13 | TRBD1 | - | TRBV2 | CASSQQGDYGYTF | TGTGCCAGCAGTCAACAGGGGGACTATGGCTACACCTTC
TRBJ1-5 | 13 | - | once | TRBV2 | CASSEETDQPQHF | TGTGCCAGCAGTGAGGAGACAGATCAGCCCCAGCATTTT
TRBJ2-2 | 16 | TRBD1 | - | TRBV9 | CASSAGGTGNTGELFF | TGTGCCAGCAGCGCCGGTGGGACAGGGAACACCGGGGAGCTGTTTTTT
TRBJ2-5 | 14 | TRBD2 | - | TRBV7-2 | CASSLSGAQETQYF | TGTGCCAGCAGCTTAAGCGGGGCACAAGAGACCCAGTACTTC
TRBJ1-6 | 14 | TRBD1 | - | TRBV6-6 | CASSYRQGTSPLHF | TGTGCCAGCAGCTACCGACAGGGTACCTCACCCCTCCACTTT
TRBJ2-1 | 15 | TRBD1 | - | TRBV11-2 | CASQSRDSSYNEQFF | TGTGCCAGCCAGAGCCGGGACAGCTCCTACAATGAGCAGTTCTTC
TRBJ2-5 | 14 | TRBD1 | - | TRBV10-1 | CASISPGGEETQYF | TGCGCCAGCATTTCACCAGGGGGCGAAGAGACCCAGTACTTC
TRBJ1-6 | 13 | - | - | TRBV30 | CAWSAGDNSPLHF | TGTGCCTGGAGTGCAGGGGATAATTCACCCCTCCACTTT
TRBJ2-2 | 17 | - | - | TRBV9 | CASSTPVGGSNTGELFF | TGTGCCAGCAGCACCCCCGTGGGGGGATCGAACACCGGGGAGCTGTTTTTT
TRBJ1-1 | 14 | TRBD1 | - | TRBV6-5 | CASSYYLDRAKAFF | TGTGCCAGCAGTTACTACCTGGACAGGGCCAAAGCTTTCTTT
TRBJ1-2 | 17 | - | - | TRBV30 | CATTTGEGRDRSYGYTF | TGTGCTACCACTACCGGAGAGGGGAGGGATAGAAGCTATGGCTACACCTTC
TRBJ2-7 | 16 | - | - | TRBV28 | CASSPPWQGYSYEQYF | TGTGCCAGCAGCCCACCTTGGCAGGGGTACTCCTACGAGCAGTACTTC
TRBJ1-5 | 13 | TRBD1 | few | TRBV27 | CASSFDRGRPQHF | TGTGCCAGCAGTTTCGACAGGGGTCGGCCCCAGCATTTT
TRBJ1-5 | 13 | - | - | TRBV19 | CASGDIYNQPQHF | TGTGCCAGTGGTGACATATACAATCAGCCCCAGCATTTT
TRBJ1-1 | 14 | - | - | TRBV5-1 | CASSLGTANTEAFF | TGCGCCAGCAGCTTGGGGACAGCGAACACTGAAGCTTTCTTT